The 17 T cell receptor beta chains below come from one sample, sequenced in a study of blood T cell repertoires in COVID-19. Assay used: immunoSEQ multiplex PCR; TCRdb lists only in-frame clones, some missing. This sample yields over 150,000 clones, of which approximately 88% are seen a single time; 7% belongs to the top ten. The specimen was peripheral blood. The receptor set was obtained from a woman between 35 and 50 years old with COVID-19, enrolled during active disease.

The chain combines TRBV11-2 with TRBJ1-1; tentatively, D is TRBD1 (6 bases). In germline, CDR1 is SGHAT, CDR2 FQNNGV. The CDR3 has 15 amino acids. V lost 1 base to trimming and J lost 3 bases, with 12 bases between them. The CDR3 DNA sequence: TGTGCCAGCAGCTTAGTTTCGGGGGGGCACACTGAAGCTTTCTTT. Protein product: CASSLVSGGHTEAFF. The full variable domain, its missing parts supplied by reference TRBV11-2 and TRBJ1-1, is EAGVAQSPRYKIIEKRQSVAFWCNPISGHATLYWYQQILGQGPKLLIQFQNNGVVDDSQLPKDRFSAERLKGVDSTLKIQPAKLEDSAVYLCASSLVSGGHTEAFFGQGTRLTVV.

The chain joins TRBV6-1 to TRBJ2-7; 8 bases fit TRBD2. The V and J ends lost 1 base and 4 bases, in that order; junction bases with no gene match: 6. The germline gives CDR1 MNHNS, CDR2 SASEGT. The length of the CDR3 is 15 residues. DNA of the CDR3: TGTGCCAGCAGTGAAGGGGGTAGCGGGAAATACGAGCAGTACTTC. Encoded protein: CASSEGGSGKYEQYF.

The chain combines TRBV7-3 with TRBJ2-2, with 8 positions matching TRBD1. Per the germline V gene, CDR1 is SGHTA and CDR2 is FQGTGA. The CDR3 has 14 amino acids. The V and J ends lost 5 bases and 4 bases, in that order; junction bases with no gene match: 3. The CDR3 is CASSRQGFTGELFF. CDR3 bases: TGTGCCAGCAGCAGACAGGGGTTCACCGGGGAGCTGTTTTTT.

The chain carries TRBV10-1 and TRBJ2-7, with TRBD1 as a possible D gene (6 bases). Between the trimmed V and J ends, which lost 3 bases and 3 bases, there was a span of 9 bases. Germline values: CDR1 WNHNN, CDR2 SYGVQD (reference sequence). The CDR3 is made up of 13 amino acids. The CDR3 nucleotides read TGCGCCAGCAGTGAAGGGACAAACTACGAGCAGTACTTC. This translates into CASSEGTNYEQYF.

V is TRBV23-1 and J is TRBJ1-3, with TRBD1 identical over 8 bases. TRBV23-1 is an open reading frame whose function is uncertain. J lost 0 bases, V lost 7 bases, and 17 bases had no gene match. The CDR3 consists of 19 residues. The CDR3 reads CASTSDRVTPILSGNTIYF. DNA of the CDR3: TGCGCCAGCACCTCGGACAGGGTCACCCCAATTCTCTCTGGAAACACCATATATTTT.

The table lists this clone with a count of one. The chain links TRBV24-1 to TRBJ2-1; 7 bases match TRBD1. V trimming: 3 bases; J trimming: 10 bases; junction bases outside the gene matches: 11. Per germline, CDR1 KGHDR and CDR2 SFDVKD. The CDR3 has 15 residues. The CDR3 bases are TGTGCCACCAGTGATACTCAGTCCCGGGACAGCGAGCAGTTCTTC. This codes for CATSDTQSRDSEQFF.

The chain employs TRBV3-1 (or the pseudogene TRBV3-2) and TRBJ1-2; D may be TRBD1 (6 bases). The CDR3 loop spans 14 amino acids. V was cut by 1 base and J by 3 bases, with 9 bases left in between. In germline, CDR1 is LGHDT, CDR2 YNNKEL (reference sequence). The CDR3 coding sequence is TGTGCCAGCAGCCAAGTCAGGACAGACTATGGCTACACCTTC. It codes for CASSQVRTDYGYTF.

This clone has just one count. The CDR3 here is CASSLESWEQFF. CDR3 nucleotide sequence: TGCGCCAGCAGCTTGGAGAGTTGGGAGCAGTTCTTC. V usage is TRBV5-1 and J usage is TRBJ2-1; no reliable D call. The CDR3 runs to 12 residues. V dropped 0 bases and J dropped 10 bases, with 8 bases sitting between them. Germline V gene lookup returns CDR1 SGHRS and CDR2 YFSETQ.

The sample holds a few counts of this clone. The J gene is TRBJ2-2, the V gene TRBV10-2; tentatively, D is TRBD2 (5 bases). Per the germline V gene, CDR1 is WSHSY and CDR2 is SAAADI. Trimming pared 6 bases from V and 7 bases from J, leaving 15 bases between. The CDR3 covers 14 residues. The chain's CDR3 is CASSPLDGGGELFF. Here the CDR3 DNA reads TGCGCCAGCAGCCCCCTGGACGGAGGCGGGGAGCTGTTTTTT.

V and J are TRBV5-1 and TRBJ1-1; D unclear. This CDR3 region has 13 residues. Germline assignment: CDR1 SGHRS and CDR2 YFSETQ. V dropped 4 bases and J dropped 1 base, with 8 bases sitting between them. Here the CDR3 DNA reads TGCGCCAGCAGCGAGGACTGGAACACTGAAGCTTTCTTT. As protein: CASSEDWNTEAFF. The variable domain in full, with the rest retrieved from reference TRBV5-1 and TRBJ1-1, is KAGVTQTPRYLIKTRGQQVTLSCSPISGHRSVSWYQQTPGQGLQFLFEYFSETQRNKGNFPGRFSGRQFSNSRSEMNVSTLELGDSALYLCASSEDWNTEAFFGQGTRLTVV.

The chain has TRBV25-1 and TRBJ1-2; weak D call: TRBD1 (6 bases). CDR1 MGHDK and CDR2 SYGVNS come from the germline V gene. The CDR3 spans 13 residues. Trimming stripped 6 bases from V and 6 bases from J, with 14 bases between. The CDR3 nucleotides are TGTGCCAGCAGGGGAGGGGGAGTAGATGGCTACACCTTC. Translated, it gives CASRGGGVDGYTF.

In its sample, this clone was seen a few times. This sequence joins TRBV5-1 and TRBJ2-6; possible D gene TRBD2, 5 bases. In germline, CDR1 is SGHRS, CDR2 YFSETQ. Deletions cut 4 bases from V and 3 bases from J, with 8 bases between. The CDR3 has 14 amino acids. CDR3 nucleotides: TGCGCCAGCAGCCCGCGGGTTGGGGCCAACGTCCTGACTTTC. This sequence encodes CASSPRVGANVLTF.

This rearrangement joins TRBV7-2 to TRBJ1-2, with TRBD1 matching 7 bases. The CDR3 runs 15 residues. Germline CDR1 SGHTA, CDR2 FQGNSA. With 5 bases clipped from V and 0 bases from J, the junction kept 6 bases outside the gene matches. The CDR3 loop reads CASSRPGTANYGYTF. CDR3 nucleotides: TGTGCCAGCAGCCGTCCCGGGACAGCTAACTATGGCTACACCTTC.

The chain links TRBV5-1 to TRBJ1-4, with 11 bases that match TRBD1. The CDR3 loop spans 17 amino acids. After removal of 3 bases from V and 0 bases from J, the junction contained 4 bases not matched to a gene. Germline CDR1 reads SGHRS; CDR2 reads YFSETQ. DNA of the CDR3: TGCGCCAGCAGCTCGTTGGACAGGGGGCCAACTAATGAAAAACTGTTTTTT. Translated, it gives CASSSLDRGPTNEKLFF. Together with reference TRBV5-1 and TRBJ1-4, the CDR3 gives the full variable domain: KAGVTQTPRYLIKTRGQQVTLSCSPISGHRSVSWYQQTPGQGLQFLFEYFSETQRNKGNFPGRFSGRQFSNSRSEMNVSTLELGDSALYLCASSSLDRGPTNEKLFFGSGTQLSVL.

The chain employs TRBV18 and TRBJ1-3; D uncertain. CDR3 length: 13 residues. Between the trimmed V and J ends, which lost 6 bases and 0 bases, there was a span of 6 bases. Germline V CDR1 and CDR2: KGHSH, LQKENI. CDR3 loop: CASSRSSGNTIYF. The CDR3, as DNA: TGTGCCAGCTCTAGGAGCTCTGGAAACACCATATATTTT.

Only a few counts were recorded for this clone. V usage is TRBV6-5 and J usage is TRBJ2-1, with TRBD2 matching 10 bases. The germline V gene has CDR1 MNHEY and CDR2 SVGAGI. The CDR3 loop spans 15 amino acids. V shed 8 bases and J 9 bases; nucleotides not matched to a gene: 13. The CDR3 region is CASYPGASGSIEQFF. Here the CDR3 DNA reads TGTGCCAGCTACCCAGGGGCTAGCGGGAGTATTGAGCAGTTCTTC.

V and J are TRBV6-1 and TRBJ2-3; 8 nucleotides line up with TRBD2. CDR3 length equals 16 residues. Germline V gives CDR1 MNHNS, CDR2 SASEGT. The V segment lost 1 base and the J segment 2 bases; nucleotides outside the gene matches: 5. Here the CDR3 reads CASSEVRGGFTDTQYF. The CDR3 coding sequence is TGTGCCAGCAGTGAAGTTCGCGGGGGGTTCACAGATACGCAGTATTTT.